A selection of T cell receptor beta chains follows, all from one sample in a study of blood T cell repertoires in COVID-19. This table comes from immunoSEQ multiplex PCR, and its TCRdb copy is limited to in-frame clones, with some not included. The sample records a few hundred thousand clones, 82% being singletons. The sequencing sample was made of PBMCs or T cells enriched from blood (not recorded which). These receptors came from a man aged 40-50 years who had been exposed to COVID-19. Each CDR3 is given with its conserved first and last residue.

j_gene	v_gene	CDR3aa
TRBJ2-2	TRBV2	CASSEQSGWTGELFF
TRBJ1-1	TRBV7-6	CASSLVTGANTEAFF
TRBJ1-4	TRBV2	CASSVIGGDEKLFF
TRBJ1-2	TRBV9	CASSPTSSDTYYGYTF
TRBJ1-1	TRBV27	CASSLVQNTEAFF
TRBJ2-1	TRBV19	CASSMEGLYNEQFF
TRBJ2-5	TRBV20-1	CSASPPGGQETQYF
TRBJ2-2	TRBV4-1	CASSQGLVANTGELFF
TRBJ2-1	TRBV7-7	CASSFREGTYNEQFF
TRBJ2-5	TRBV4-1	CASSPGQGQQETQYF
TRBJ1-3	TRBV29-1	CSVLFGSGNTIYF
TRBJ2-2	TRBV11-3	CASSPAGLAGNTGELFF
TRBJ1-1	TRBV9	CASSPGDTEAFF
TRBJ2-7	TRBV27	CASSSPWGFPSEQYF
TRBJ1-2	TRBV12-3/TRBV12-4	CASSLGLNYGYTF
TRBJ2-2	TRBV27	CASSYQGAGGELFF
TRBJ2-5	TRBV10-3	CAIGTEQWSGETQYF
TRBJ1-1	TRBV5-4	CASSSRQGTEAFF
TRBJ1-5	TRBV29-1	CSVAGANQPQHF
TRBJ2-7	TRBV10-1	CASSESREGVRGNPYEQYF
TRBJ1-1	TRBV5-1	CASSPSGGSTEAFF
TRBJ1-5	TRBV19	CASSPPGTGGFSQPQHF
TRBJ1-5	TRBV30	CAWSNDRVFFQPQHF
TRBJ1-2	TRBV7-2	CASSLTGDYGYTF
TRBJ2-7	TRBV6-4	CASSPGGTSGGEQYF
TRBJ2-5	TRBV5-1	CASSLDGQIQETQYF
TRBJ2-1	TRBV7-9	CASSLTILAGFNEQFF
TRBJ1-3	TRBV7-6	CASSLAGGSGNTIYF
TRBJ2-2	TRBV4-2	CASSQEGFGRGLSGELFF
TRBJ1-1	TRBV5-1	CASRKTANTEAFF
TRBJ2-5	TRBV4-1	CASSHRQGIQETQYF
TRBJ2-1	TRBV2	CASHILGGSYNEQFF
TRBJ2-7	TRBV6-5	CASSSRTSGSYEQYF
TRBJ2-3	TRBV3-1/TRBV3-2	CASSQVRDTQYF
TRBJ2-1	TRBV7-9	CASSLGTGSYNEQFF
TRBJ1-2	TRBV27	CASSYGGREFYGYTF
TRBJ1-4	TRBV9	CASSAGTGHEKLFF
TRBJ1-4	TRBV10-3	CAIKKGATANEKLFF
TRBJ2-7	TRBV19	CASSNARGDGSYEQYF
TRBJ1-1	TRBV3-1/TRBV3-2	CASSQVTGKSEAFF
TRBJ2-2	TRBV11-3	CASSFTGTGELFF
TRBJ2-7	TRBV4-1	CASSQLGSNFQYEQYF
TRBJ2-5	TRBV10-3	CAISEPRETQYF
TRBJ2-1	TRBV7-9	CASNDEVEQFF
TRBJ2-7	TRBV5-1	CASSDTGSSNEQYF
TRBJ2-2	TRBV30	CAWSSAFTGELFF
TRBJ2-7	TRBV13	CASSSRSGYEQYF
TRBJ2-3	TRBV30	CAWTLADTQYF
TRBJ1-1	TRBV5-4	CASSLRGSTEAFF